These 17 T cell receptor beta chains share one sample of origin, sequenced in a study of T cell responses to AZD1222 COVID-19 vaccine. Some clones are missing from TCRdb's copy, which holds only in-frame ones; the method was immunoSEQ multiplex PCR. The sample comprises 150,000 to 170,000 clones, roughly nine tenths of which are singletons, and roughly 5.8% rests with the top ten. The sequencing here drew on peripheral blood, taken on day 0 of MenACWY control vaccination. The receptors shown here come from an adult in good health.

The rearrangement uses TRBV28 and TRBJ1-1; D is perhaps TRBD1 (5 bases). The CDR3 covers 14 residues. Germline CDR1 and CDR2: MDHEN and SYDVKM. With 6 bases removed from V and 0 bases from J, the gap between germline ends came to 11 bases. Here the CDR3 reads CASRVGTLNTEAFF. The CDR3 DNA follows: TGTGCCAGCAGAGTCGGGACTCTGAACACTGAAGCTTTCTTT.

The table lists this clone with a count of one. Other DNA sequences of this sample code for an identical CDR3. This chain joins TRBV11-2 and TRBJ1-6, with 7 bases that match TRBD1. Germline V gene sequence: CDR1 SGHAT, CDR2 FQNNGV. With V trimmed by 1 base and J by 7 bases, 1 base remained unmatched. The CDR3 totals 14 residues. The CDR3 sequence: CASSLGQGNSPLHF. In DNA form, the CDR3 reads TGTGCCAGCAGCTTAGGACAGGGAAATTCACCCCTCCACTTT. The variable domain in full, with the rest retrieved from reference TRBV11-2 and TRBJ1-6, is EAGVAQSPRYKIIEKRQSVAFWCNPISGHATLYWYQQILGQGPKLLIQFQNNGVVDDSQLPKDRFSAERLKGVDSTLKIQPAKLEDSAVYLCASSLGQGNSPLHFGNGTRLTVT.

CDR3 nucleotide sequence: TGTGCCAGCAGCTTAGTTACAGGAATGAACACTGAAGCTTTCTTT. It yields the protein CASSLVTGMNTEAFF. The chain has TRBV11-2 and TRBJ1-1, with D possibly matching TRBD1 (5 bases). CDR1 is SGHAT, CDR2 FQNNGV, per germline. V dropped 1 base and J dropped 0 bases, with 9 bases sitting between them. This CDR3 is built from 15 residues.

The rearrangement uses TRBV6-5 and TRBJ1-1; D unresolved. Between the trimmed V and J ends, which lost 6 bases and 1 base, there was a span of 9 bases. The CDR3 consists of 13 residues. Per germline, CDR1 MNHEY and CDR2 SVGAGI. The DNA of the CDR3 is TGTGCCAGCAGGCCCTACGGGAACACTGAAGCTTTCTTT. Its protein product is CASRPYGNTEAFF.

The V call is TRBV2, the J call TRBJ2-7; 13 bases match TRBD2. With 5 bases clipped from V and 10 bases from J, the junction kept 11 bases outside the gene matches. The CDR3 covers 15 residues. Germline V gives CDR1 SNHLY, CDR2 FYNNEI. For the CDR3, the DNA is TGTGCCAGCAGTTCACATGGGACTAGCGGGACTTTACAGTACTTC. Its translation is CASSSHGTSGTLQYF.

The V call is TRBV6-1, the J call TRBJ1-2; D gene uncertain. The germline V and J ends were trimmed by 0 bases and 7 bases, with 6 bases remaining between them. CDR1 and CDR2 (germline): MNHNS, SASEGT. The CDR3 has 12 amino acids. This CDR3 is CASSEAVGGYTF. The CDR3 DNA sequence: TGTGCCAGCAGTGAAGCCGTGGGTGGCTACACCTTC.

This sequence joins TRBV27 and TRBJ1-3; D is unclear. Trimming cost V 2 bases and J 0 bases, with 5 bases left between them. The CDR3 contains 14 residues. Germline loops: CDR1 MNHEY, CDR2 SMNVEV (reference sequence). The CDR3 is CASSLLGSGNTIYF. CDR3 coding DNA: TGTGCCAGCAGTTTACTCGGCTCTGGAAACACCATATATTTT.

The chain carries TRBV25-1 and TRBJ2-1; 7 bases fit TRBD2. CDR1 is MGHDK, CDR2 SYGVNS, per germline. The CDR3 runs 15 residues. The V gene end was trimmed by 2 bases and the J gene end by 9 bases; junction bases not matched to a gene: 10. CDR3 in amino acids: CASSEGLVRGIEQFF. The CDR3 DNA sequence: TGTGCCAGCAGTGAAGGACTAGTGAGGGGTATTGAGCAGTTCTTC.

The rearrangement uses TRBV2 and TRBJ2-5; D may be TRBD2 (7 bases). CDR1 and CDR2 from the germline V gene are SNHLY and FYNNEI. CDR3 length: 13 amino acids. Trimming left V 8 bases short and J 4 bases short, with 14 bases between. The chain's CDR3 is CASYRGGTETQYF. As DNA, the CDR3 is TGTGCCAGCTATAGGGGGGGGACAGAGACCCAGTACTTC. Full variable domain (outside the CDR3, taken from reference TRBV2 and TRBJ2-5): EPEVTQTPSHQVTQMGQEVILRCVPISNHLYFYWYRQILGQKVEFLVSFYNNEISEKSEIFDDQFSVERPDGSNFTLKIRSTKLEDSAMYFCASYRGGTETQYFGPGTRLLVL.

The rearrangement uses TRBV29-1 and TRBJ1-1; 9 nucleotides align to TRBD1. The CDR3 runs to 13 residues. V lost 7 bases to trimming and J lost 4 bases; unmatched junction nucleotides: 7. Germline values: CDR1 SQVTM, CDR2 ANQGSEA. CDR3 sequence reads: CSARQGGGTEAFF. The CDR3 nucleotides are TGCAGCGCCAGACAGGGGGGTGGCACTGAAGCTTTCTTT.

The CDR3 protein is CASKEGGNTIYF. Written as DNA, the CDR3 is TGTGCCAGCAAAGAGGGAGGAAACACCATATATTTT. The J gene is TRBJ1-3, the V gene TRBV5-6; D gene ambiguous. The V gene's germline CDR1 is SGHDT and CDR2 YYEEEE. Trimming shortened V by 6 bases and J by 4 bases, and 8 bases separated the two germline ends. The CDR3 has 12 amino acids. Together with reference TRBV5-6 and TRBJ1-3, the CDR3 gives the full variable domain: DAGVTQSPTHLIKTRGQQVTLRCSPKSGHDTVSWYQQALGQGPQFIFQYYEEEERQRGNFPDRFSGHQFPNYSSELNVNALLLGDSALYLCASKEGGNTIYFGEGSWLTVV.

This CDR3 reads CASSVTMPGQGSSGNTIYF. The CDR3 region has the DNA TGTGCCAGCTCAGTAACTATGCCGGGACAGGGGTCCTCTGGAAACACCATATATTTT. The V call is TRBV18, the J call TRBJ1-3, with 10 bases fitting TRBD1. Germline V lookup: CDR1 KGHSH, CDR2 LQKENI. Trimming cost V 5 bases and J 0 bases; bases outside gene matches: 13. The CDR3 loop spans 19 amino acids.

The chain joins TRBV5-6 to TRBJ1-1; no clear D gene. The germline V gene has CDR1 SGHDT and CDR2 YYEEEE. The V end lost 1 base, the J end lost 4 bases, and 11 bases lay between the germline ends. This CDR3 contains 14 residues. CDR3 sequence reads: CASSLFAGFTEAFF. The CDR3 coding sequence is TGTGCCAGCAGCTTGTTCGCGGGTTTCACTGAAGCTTTCTTT.

This clone was picked up a small number of times. The sample has other DNA sequences that encode this CDR3 too. The chain links TRBV11-3 to TRBJ1-1; D ambiguous. CDR1 and CDR2 from the germline V gene are SGHNT and YENEEA. The V and J ends lost 0 bases and 2 bases respectively, with 4 bases between them. The CDR3 is 13 residues long. CDR3 sequence (DNA): TGTGCCAGCAGCTTAGAACGAAACACTGAAGCTTTCTTT. It encodes CASSLERNTEAFF.

This chain connects TRBV18 to TRBJ1-2, with D tentatively TRBD1 (5 bases). Trimming took 6 bases from V and 0 from J, leaving 11 bases between them. The CDR3 runs to 14 residues. Germline V gene sequence: CDR1 KGHSH, CDR2 LQKENI. CDR3 DNA: TGTGCCAGCTCTCCTTCCAGGGCTAACTATGGCTACACCTTC. This sequence encodes CASSPSRANYGYTF.

The gene calls are TRBV12-3 or TRBV12-4 and TRBJ2-7; the match to TRBD2 covers 7 bases. With V trimmed by 2 bases and J by 2 bases, 0 bases remained unmatched. The CDR3 totals 13 residues. CDR3 nucleotide sequence: TGTGCCAGCAGTTTACGGGGGGCCTACGAGCAGTACGTC. Translated: CASSLRGAYEQYV.

V gene TRBV6-2 or TRBV6-3 combines with J gene TRBJ2-3; D is perhaps TRBD2 (6 bases). The V end was cut by 0 bases, the J end by 5 bases, with 12 bases between. CDR1 is MNHEY and CDR2 is SVGEGT in the germline V gene. The CDR3 contains 15 residues. CDR3 bases: TGTGCCAGCAGTTACTCGTTTAGCGGTGAAGATACGCAGTATTTT. This gives the protein CASSYSFSGEDTQYF.